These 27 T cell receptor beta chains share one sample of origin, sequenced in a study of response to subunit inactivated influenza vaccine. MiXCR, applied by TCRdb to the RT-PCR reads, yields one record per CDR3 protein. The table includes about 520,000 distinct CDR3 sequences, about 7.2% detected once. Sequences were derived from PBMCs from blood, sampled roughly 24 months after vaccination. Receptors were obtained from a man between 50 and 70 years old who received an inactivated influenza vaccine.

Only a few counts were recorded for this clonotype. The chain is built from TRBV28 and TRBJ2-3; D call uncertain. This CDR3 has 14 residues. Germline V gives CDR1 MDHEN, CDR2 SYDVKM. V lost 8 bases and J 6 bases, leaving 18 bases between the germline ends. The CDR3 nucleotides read TGTGCCAGCCACGCCCGGCTGTACGGGGATACGCAGTATTTT. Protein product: CASHARLYGDTQYF. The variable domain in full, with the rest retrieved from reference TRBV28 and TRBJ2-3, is DVKVTQSSRYLVKRTGEKVFLECVQDMDHENMFWYRQDPGLGLRLIYFSYDVKMKEKGDIPEGYSVSREKKERFSLILESASTNQTSMYLCASHARLYGDTQYFGPGTRLTVL.

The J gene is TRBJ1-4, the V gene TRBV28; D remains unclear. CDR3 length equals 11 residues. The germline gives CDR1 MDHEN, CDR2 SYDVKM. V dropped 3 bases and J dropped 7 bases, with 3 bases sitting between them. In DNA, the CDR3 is TGTGCCAGCAGTTTTGGTGAAAAACTGTTTTTT. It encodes CASSFGEKLFF.

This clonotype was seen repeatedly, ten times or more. DNA of the CDR3: TGTGCCAGTAGTATCCGAACAGGGCTGGGGGACATTCAGTACTTC. Amino acid sequence: CASSIRTGLGDIQYF. V usage is TRBV19 and J usage is TRBJ2-4; possibly TRBD1 for D (6 bases). CDR1 is LNHDA, CDR2 SQIVND, per germline (reference sequence). This CDR3 region has 15 residues. V was cut by 3 bases and J by 8 bases, with 17 bases left in between.

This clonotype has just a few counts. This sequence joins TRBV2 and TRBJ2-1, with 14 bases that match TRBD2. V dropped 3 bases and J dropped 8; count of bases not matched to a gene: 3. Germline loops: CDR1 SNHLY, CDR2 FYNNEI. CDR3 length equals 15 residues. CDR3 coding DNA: TGTGCCAGCAGTGATTTGGGACTAGCGGGAGATGAGCAGTTCTTC. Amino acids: CASSDLGLAGDEQFF.

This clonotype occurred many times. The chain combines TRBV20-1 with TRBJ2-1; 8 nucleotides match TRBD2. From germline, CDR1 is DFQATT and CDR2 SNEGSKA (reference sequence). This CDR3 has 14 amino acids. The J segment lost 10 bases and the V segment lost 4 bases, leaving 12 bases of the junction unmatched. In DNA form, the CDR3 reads TGCAGTGCTATCACTAGCGGCGGGACGTGGGAGCAGTTCTTC. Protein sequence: CSAITSGGTWEQFF.

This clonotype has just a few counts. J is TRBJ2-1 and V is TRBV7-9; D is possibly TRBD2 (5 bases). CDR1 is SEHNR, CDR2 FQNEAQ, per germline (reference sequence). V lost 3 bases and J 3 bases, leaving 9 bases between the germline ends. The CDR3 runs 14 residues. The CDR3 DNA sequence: TGTGCCAGCAGCTTCGAGGGCCTCTACAATGAGCAGTTCTTC. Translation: CASSFEGLYNEQFF.

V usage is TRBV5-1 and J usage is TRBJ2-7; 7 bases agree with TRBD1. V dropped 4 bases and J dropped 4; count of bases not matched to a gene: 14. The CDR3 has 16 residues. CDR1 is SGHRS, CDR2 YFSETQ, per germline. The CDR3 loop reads CASSITAGTVKYEQYF. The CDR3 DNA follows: TGCGCCAGCAGCATCACCGCCGGGACAGTCAAGTACGAGCAGTACTTC.

The CDR3 bases are TGTGCCAGCAGCATGGGACAGTCCTTCGGGGAGACCCAGTACTTC. Residues: CASSMGQSFGETQYF. The chain combines TRBV12-3 or TRBV12-4 with TRBJ2-5; 7 bases match TRBD1. The CDR3 contains 15 residues. The V gene end was trimmed by 6 bases and the J gene end by 5 bases; junction bases not matched to a gene: 12.

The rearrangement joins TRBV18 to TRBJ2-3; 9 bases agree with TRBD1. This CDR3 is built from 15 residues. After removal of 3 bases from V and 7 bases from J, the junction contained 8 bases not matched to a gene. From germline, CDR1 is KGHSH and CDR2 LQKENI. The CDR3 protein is CASSPVNRGQNTQYF. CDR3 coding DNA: TGTGCCAGCTCACCGGTGAACAGGGGGCAAAATACGCAGTATTTT.

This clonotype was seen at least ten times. This CDR3 reads CSASRIGRGSTDTQYF. In DNA form, the CDR3 reads TGCAGTGCTAGCCGCATCGGCCGGGGGAGCACAGATACGCAGTATTTT. The chain links TRBV20-1 to TRBJ2-3; D possibly corresponds to TRBD2 (6 bases). Germline lookup yields CDR1 DFQATT and CDR2 SNEGSKA (reference sequence). With 3 bases removed from V and 0 bases from J, the gap between germline ends came to 16 bases. The CDR3 extends over 16 amino acids.

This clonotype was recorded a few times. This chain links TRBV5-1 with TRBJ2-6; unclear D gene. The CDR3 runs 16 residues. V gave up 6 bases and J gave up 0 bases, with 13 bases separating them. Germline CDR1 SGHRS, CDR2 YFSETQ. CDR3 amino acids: CASTLGEYSGANVLTF. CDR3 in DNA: TGCGCCAGCACCCTTGGGGAATACTCTGGGGCCAACGTCCTGACTTTC.

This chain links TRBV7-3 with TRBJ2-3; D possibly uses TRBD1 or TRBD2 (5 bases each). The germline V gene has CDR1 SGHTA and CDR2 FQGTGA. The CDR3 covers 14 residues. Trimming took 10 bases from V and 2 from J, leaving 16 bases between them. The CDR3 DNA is TGTGCCACCACCTCCGGGGCCACCACAGATACGCAGTATTTT. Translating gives CATTSGATTDTQYF.

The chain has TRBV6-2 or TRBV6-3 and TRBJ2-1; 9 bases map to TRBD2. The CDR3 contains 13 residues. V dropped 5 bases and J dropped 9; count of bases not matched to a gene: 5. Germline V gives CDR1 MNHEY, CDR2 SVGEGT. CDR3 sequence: CASSTGLASEQFF. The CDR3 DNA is TGTGCCAGCAGTACGGGACTAGCAAGTGAGCAGTTCTTC.

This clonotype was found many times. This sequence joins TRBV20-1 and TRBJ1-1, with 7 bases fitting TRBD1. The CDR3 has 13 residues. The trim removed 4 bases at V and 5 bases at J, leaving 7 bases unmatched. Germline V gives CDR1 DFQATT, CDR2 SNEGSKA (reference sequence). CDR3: CSATRGARTEAFF. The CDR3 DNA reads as TGCAGTGCTACCAGGGGGGCGCGGACTGAAGCTTTCTTT.

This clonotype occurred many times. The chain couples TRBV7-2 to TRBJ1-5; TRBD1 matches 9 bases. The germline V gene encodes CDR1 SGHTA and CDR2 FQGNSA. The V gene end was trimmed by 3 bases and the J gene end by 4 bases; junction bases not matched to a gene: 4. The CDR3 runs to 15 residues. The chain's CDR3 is CASSFGTGRNQPQHF. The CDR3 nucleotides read TGTGCCAGCAGCTTCGGGACAGGGAGAAATCAGCCCCAGCATTTT.

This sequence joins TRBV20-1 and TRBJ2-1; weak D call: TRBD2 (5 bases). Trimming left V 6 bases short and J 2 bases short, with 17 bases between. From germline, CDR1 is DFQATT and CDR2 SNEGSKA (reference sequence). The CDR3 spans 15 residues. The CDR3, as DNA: TGCAGTGCGCGGGCCTATCGCTTCGCCTACAATGAGCAGTTCTTC. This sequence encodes CSARAYRFAYNEQFF.

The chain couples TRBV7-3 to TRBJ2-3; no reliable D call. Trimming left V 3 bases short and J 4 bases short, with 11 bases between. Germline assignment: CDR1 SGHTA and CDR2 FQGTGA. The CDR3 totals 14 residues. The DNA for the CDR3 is TGTGCCAGCAGCTTCGGAAAGGGCGCAGATACGCAGTATTTT. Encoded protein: CASSFGKGADTQYF. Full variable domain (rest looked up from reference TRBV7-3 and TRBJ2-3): GAGVSQTPSNKVTEKGKYVELRCDPISGHTALYWYRQSLGQGPEFLIYFQGTGAADDSGLPNDRFFAVRPEGSVSTLKIQRTERGDSAVYLCASSFGKGADTQYFGPGTRLTVL.

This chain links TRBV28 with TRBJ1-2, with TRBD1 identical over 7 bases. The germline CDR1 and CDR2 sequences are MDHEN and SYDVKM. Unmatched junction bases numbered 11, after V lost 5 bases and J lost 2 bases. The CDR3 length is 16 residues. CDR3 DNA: TGTGCCAGCAGTGACCTCCCGGGACAGAACAACTATGGCTACACCTTC. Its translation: CASSDLPGQNNYGYTF.

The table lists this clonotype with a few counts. The CDR3 spells CATSRKTYTGELFF. In DNA, the CDR3 is TGTGCCACCAGCAGAAAAACTTACACCGGGGAGCTGTTTTTT. The chain joins TRBV15 to TRBJ2-2; no definite D call. V dropped 2 bases and J dropped 3 bases, with 7 bases sitting between them. CDR3 length: 14 residues. From germline, CDR1 is LNHNV and CDR2 YYDKDF (reference sequence).

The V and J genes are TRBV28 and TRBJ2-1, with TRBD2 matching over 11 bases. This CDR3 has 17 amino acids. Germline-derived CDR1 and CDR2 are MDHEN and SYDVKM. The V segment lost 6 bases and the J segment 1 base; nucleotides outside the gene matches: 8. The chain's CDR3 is CASSRTSGLISYNEQFF. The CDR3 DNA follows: TGTGCCAGCAGCCGGACTAGCGGGCTCATTTCCTACAATGAGCAGTTCTTC.

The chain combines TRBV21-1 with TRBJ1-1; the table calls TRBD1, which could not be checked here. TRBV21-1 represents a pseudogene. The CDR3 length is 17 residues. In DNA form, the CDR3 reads TGTGCCAGCAGCAAAGTCCGAGGCGGGACATACTCTCTTGAAGCTTTCTTT. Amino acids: CASSKVRGGTYSLEAFF.

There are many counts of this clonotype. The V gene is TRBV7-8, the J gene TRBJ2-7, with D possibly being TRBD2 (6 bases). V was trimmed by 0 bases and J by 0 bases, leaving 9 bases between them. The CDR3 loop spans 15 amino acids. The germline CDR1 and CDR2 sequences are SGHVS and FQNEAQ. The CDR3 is CASSLAGAGSYEQYF. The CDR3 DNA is TGTGCCAGCAGCTTAGCGGGAGCGGGCTCCTACGAGCAGTACTTC.

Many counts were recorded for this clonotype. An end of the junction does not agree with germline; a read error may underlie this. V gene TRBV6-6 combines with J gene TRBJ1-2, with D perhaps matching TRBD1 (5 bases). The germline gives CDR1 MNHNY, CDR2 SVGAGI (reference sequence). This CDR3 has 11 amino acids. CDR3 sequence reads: CASSYSEGRTF. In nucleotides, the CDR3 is TGTGCCAGCAGTTACTCAGAGGGGAGGACTTTC.

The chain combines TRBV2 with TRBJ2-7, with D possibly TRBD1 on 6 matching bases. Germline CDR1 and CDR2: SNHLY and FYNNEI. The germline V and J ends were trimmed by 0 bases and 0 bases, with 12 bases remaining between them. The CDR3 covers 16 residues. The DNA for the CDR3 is TGTGCCAGCAGTGAAGCGGGGGCCCTGAGCTCCTACGAGCAGTACTTC. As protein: CASSEAGALSSYEQYF. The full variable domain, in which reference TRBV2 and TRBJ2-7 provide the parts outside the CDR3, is EPEVTQTPSHQVTQMGQEVILRCVPISNHLYFYWYRQILGQKVEFLVSFYNNEISEKSEIFDDQFSVERPDGSNFTLKIRSTKLEDSAMYFCASSEAGALSSYEQYFGPGTRLTVT.

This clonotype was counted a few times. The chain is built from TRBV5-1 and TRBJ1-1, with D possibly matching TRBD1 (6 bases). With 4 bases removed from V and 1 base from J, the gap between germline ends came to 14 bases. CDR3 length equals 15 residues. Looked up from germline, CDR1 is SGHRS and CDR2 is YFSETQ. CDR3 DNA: TGCGCCAGCAGCGACCGGACAGCGGGGAACACTGAAGCTTTCTTT. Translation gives CASSDRTAGNTEAFF. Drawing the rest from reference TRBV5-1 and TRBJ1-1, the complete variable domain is KAGVTQTPRYLIKTRGQQVTLSCSPISGHRSVSWYQQTPGQGLQFLFEYFSETQRNKGNFPGRFSGRQFSNSRSEMNVSTLELGDSALYLCASSDRTAGNTEAFFGQGTRLTVV.

The CDR3 DNA sequence: TGTGCCAGCAGTTCCGCAGGCAATTCACCCCTCCACTTT. Amino acids: CASSSAGNSPLHF. V gene TRBV28 combines with J gene TRBJ1-6; D is ambiguous. In germline, CDR1 is MDHEN, CDR2 SYDVKM. V dropped 4 bases and J dropped 7 bases, with 8 bases sitting between them. The CDR3 consists of 13 residues.

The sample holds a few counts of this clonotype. In DNA, the CDR3 is TGCGCCAGTGGGGTCGGACAGGGCAGTTACGAGCAGTACTTC. This codes for CASGVGQGSYEQYF. This chain connects TRBV5-1 to TRBJ2-7, with 8 bases matching TRBD1. The CDR3 consists of 14 residues. Germline V gives CDR1 SGHRS, CDR2 YFSETQ. V trimming: 8 bases; J trimming: 4 bases; junction bases outside the gene matches: 11. Complete variable domain (other parts from reference TRBV5-1 and TRBJ2-7): KAGVTQTPRYLIKTRGQQVTLSCSPISGHRSVSWYQQTPGQGLQFLFEYFSETQRNKGNFPGRFSGRQFSNSRSEMNVSTLELGDSALYLCASGVGQGSYEQYFGPGTRLTVT.